These T cell receptor beta chains were read from a single sample in a study of cytomegalovirus exposure and HLA in healthy donors. TCRdb keeps only in-frame clones here, not all; method: immunoSEQ multiplex PCR. The sample consists of roughly 96,000 clones, 65% to 85% of them appearing once. Sequencing was done on a sample of PBMCs. These receptors all stem from a woman in her 70s in good health and CMV-seropositive. CDR3s include the opening cysteine and the closing phenylalanine or tryptophan. D genes are given only for firm matches. Only part of the rows carry a size: once, few, many, or a class if the clone is expanded.

abundance	v_gene	d_gene	j_gene	CDR3aa	CDR3nt
.	TRBV6-1	TRBD1	TRBJ1-5	CASSLGQFNQPQHF	TGTGCCAGCAGCCTGGGACAGTTTAATCAGCCCCAGCATTTT
.	TRBV5-6	.	TRBJ2-7	CASSPSPAGSYEQYF	TGTGCCAGCAGCCCGAGCCCCGCAGGCTCCTACGAGCAGTACTTC
.	TRBV19	.	TRBJ2-3	CASSLGAGNTQYF	TGTGCCAGTAGCCTGGGTGCAGGAAATACGCAGTATTTT
few	TRBV29-1	.	TRBJ1-4	CSVTLIGEKLFF	TGCAGCGTCACGTTGATCGGGGAAAAACTGTTTTTT
.	TRBV2	.	TRBJ2-7	CASNGQGTIYEQYF	TGTGCCAGCAACGGGCAGGGAACAATTTACGAGCAGTACTTC
.	TRBV30	.	TRBJ1-4	CAWSVYSEKLFF	TGTGCCTGGAGTGTATACTCTGAAAAACTGTTTTTT
.	TRBV6-6	.	TRBJ2-2	CASSYQASAGELFF	TGTGCCAGCAGTTACCAGGCATCGGCCGGGGAGCTGTTTTTT
.	TRBV11-3	TRBD1	TRBJ2-7	CASSLGGQGGGYEQYF	TGTGCCAGCAGTTTAGGAGGACAGGGGGGAGGCTACGAGCAGTACTTC
.	TRBV6-6	TRBD1	TRBJ1-5	CASRIRGDSNQPQHF	TGTGCCAGCAGGATCAGGGGGGATAGCAATCAGCCCCAGCATTTT
few	TRBV19	TRBD1	TRBJ2-7	CASKTGQGNEQYF	TGTGCCAGTAAGACGGGACAGGGAAACGAGCAGTACTTC
.	TRBV19	TRBD2	TRBJ2-5	CASQASGRGETQYF	TGTGCCAGTCAGGCTAGCGGCCGCGGGGAGACCCAGTACTTC
few	TRBV5-6	.	TRBJ1-2	CASSTTRVPMPNYGYTF	TGTGCCAGCAGCACTACCAGGGTACCTATGCCTAACTATGGCTACACCTTC
once	TRBV29-1	TRBD1	TRBJ1-6	CSVGDRVNSPLHF	TGCAGCGTTGGAGACAGGGTGAATTCACCCCTCCACTTT
.	TRBV7-9	.	TRBJ1-4	CSSSLLLQGHNEKLFF	TGTTCCAGCAGCTTACTGCTACAGGGACATAATGAAAAACTGTTTTTT
once	TRBV7-7	.	TRBJ2-5	CASSLVGRDQETQYF	TGTGCTAGCAGCTTAGTTGGTCGGGACCAAGAGACCCAGTACTTC
.	TRBV28	.	TRBJ2-3	CASSHRETDTQYF	TGTGCCAGCAGTCACAGGGAAACAGATACGCAGTATTTT
.	TRBV10-1	TRBD1	TRBJ1-4	CASSAGQGYEKLFF	TGCGCCAGCAGTGCGGGACAGGGGTACGAAAAACTGTTTTTT
.	TRBV4-1	.	TRBJ2-3	CASSRLLAQRTDTQYF	TGCGCCAGCAGCCGCCTCCTAGCGCAGCGCACAGATACGCAGTATTTT
.	TRBV2	.	TRBJ2-3	CASRPGQITDTQYF	TGTGCCAGCAGACCGGGACAAATCACAGATACGCAGTATTTT
.	TRBV28	.	TRBJ2-7	CASSPSGVDYEQYF	TGTGCCAGCAGTCCCTCCGGAGTTGACTACGAGCAGTACTTC
.	TRBV2	.	TRBJ2-5	CANLLNPRFWETQYF	TGTGCCAACCTCCTTAACCCTAGGTTTTGGGAGACCCAGTACTTC
once	TRBV5-1	TRBD1	TRBJ2-7	CASSATGSTYEQYF	TGCGCCAGCAGCGCGACAGGGTCGACTTACGAGCAGTACTTC
few	TRBV11-1	.	TRBJ2-2	CASSSSRGTGELFF	TGTGCCAGCAGCTCGTCGAGGGGGACCGGGGAGCTGTTTTTT
.	TRBV27	.	TRBJ1-5	CASSLLALSSNQPQHF	TGTGCCAGCAGTTTATTGGCTCTTTCTAGCAATCAGCCCCAGCATTTT